The 2 T cell receptor beta chains presented below share a single source sample, sequenced in a study of blood T cell repertoires in COVID-19. TCRdb keeps only in-frame clones here, not all; method: immunoSEQ multiplex PCR. The sample records 150,000 to 200,000 clones, roughly 82% being singletons. The sample taken for sequencing was PBMCs or T cells enriched from blood (not recorded which). The receptors here all came from a man between 45 and 60 years old who had recovered from COVID-19.

This clone was counted a single time. The V call is TRBV6-5, the J call TRBJ2-5; possibly TRBD1 for D (6 bases). Germline V lookup: CDR1 MNHEY, CDR2 SVGAGI. The CDR3 runs to 12 residues. V was cut by 7 bases and J by 4 bases, with 10 bases left in between. Here the CDR3 reads CASKGVVETQYF. The CDR3 region has the DNA TGTGCCAGCAAGGGGGTGGTAGAGACCCAGTACTTC.

The chain couples TRBV5-1 to TRBJ2-3; D might be TRBD2 (5 bases). This CDR3 has 14 amino acids. The germline gives CDR1 SGHRS, CDR2 YFSETQ. V was trimmed by 2 bases and J by 3 bases, leaving 10 bases between them. CDR3 bases: TGCGCCAGCAGCTTCGAAAGGGAGACAGATACGCAGTATTTT. Encoded protein: CASSFERETDTQYF.